The 25 T cell receptor beta chains listed next were all sequenced from one sample in a study of CD4 T cells in relation to SARS-CoV-2 and coronaviruses. Profiled with immunoSEQ multiplex PCR; TCRdb holds only in-frame clones, not every one. The table lists 60,000 to 85,000 clones, more than 85% of them singletons, with 0.23% in the top ten. The unexposed donors gave CD4+ T cells in 2011-2018, prior to COVID-19. Sequenced sample: naive CD4+ T cells from PBMCs. As to subset: naive CD4+ T cells isolated by negative enrichment. The receptors originated from a human donor in good health.

The gene calls are TRBV5-1 and TRBJ2-3; perhaps D is TRBD1 or TRBD2 (5 bases each). The germline CDR1 and CDR2 sequences are SGHRS and YFSETQ. This CDR3 has 14 amino acids. V was pared by 4 bases and J by 9 bases, with 18 bases between. CDR3 sequence: CASSPGTPANTQYF. For the CDR3, the DNA is TGCGCCAGCAGCCCCGGGACCCCTGCAAACACGCAGTATTTT. Filled out from reference TRBV5-1 and TRBJ2-3, the complete variable domain reads KAGVTQTPRYLIKTRGQQVTLSCSPISGHRSVSWYQQTPGQGLQFLFEYFSETQRNKGNFPGRFSGRQFSNSRSEMNVSTLELGDSALYLCASSPGTPANTQYFGPGTRLTVL.

This chain joins TRBV7-2 and TRBJ1-2, with D maybe TRBD1 (5 bases). The germline V gene encodes CDR1 SGHTA and CDR2 FQGNSA. CDR3 length equals 12 residues. With 5 bases removed from V and 7 bases from J, the gap between germline ends came to 11 bases. CDR3 sequence reads: CASSPWGGGYTF. The DNA for the CDR3 is TGTGCCAGCAGCCCGTGGGGGGGTGGCTACACCTTC.

The chain employs TRBV11-3 and TRBJ2-2; tentatively, D is TRBD1 or TRBD2 (5 bases each). V lost 0 bases, J lost 8 bases, and 7 bases lay in between. The germline V gene has CDR1 SGHNT and CDR2 YENEEA. The CDR3 totals 13 residues. CDR3 residues: CASSLERGGELFF. CDR3 nucleotides: TGTGCCAGCAGCTTAGAGAGGGGTGGGGAGCTGTTTTTT.

The J gene is TRBJ1-3, the V gene TRBV6-5; 8 bases are shared with TRBD1. This CDR3 comprises 15 residues. Trimming at V came to 2 bases and at J to 2 bases, leaving 2 bases not matched to a gene. Germline V gives CDR1 MNHEY, CDR2 SVGAGI. DNA of the CDR3: TGTGCCAGCAGTTACGACAGGGGAACTGGAAACACCATATATTTT. It encodes CASSYDRGTGNTIYF.

V gene TRBV18 combines with J gene TRBJ1-2; 8 nucleotides align to TRBD1. From germline, CDR1 is KGHSH and CDR2 LQKENI. The CDR3 sequence is 17 residues long. The V and J ends lost 3 bases and 4 bases, in that order; junction bases with no gene match: 13. CDR3 protein: CASSPSLGQGGIYGYTF. CDR3 coding DNA: TGTGCCAGCTCACCTTCTTTAGGACAGGGAGGTATCTATGGCTACACCTTC. Together with reference TRBV18 and TRBJ1-2, the CDR3 gives the full variable domain: NAGVMQNPRHLVRRRGQEARLRCSPMKGHSHVYWYRQLPEEGLKFMVYLQKENIIDESGMPKERFSAEFPKEGPSILRIQQVVRGDSAAYFCASSPSLGQGGIYGYTFGSGTRLTVV.

This chain links TRBV24-1 with TRBJ2-7, with TRBD1 matching over 7 bases. The CDR3 sequence is 15 residues long. Germline values: CDR1 KGHDR, CDR2 SFDVKD. The trim removed 3 bases at V and 2 bases at J, leaving 6 bases unmatched. CDR3 region: CATSDPRQGAYEQYF. CDR3 DNA: TGTGCCACCAGTGATCCGCGACAGGGAGCCTACGAGCAGTACTTC.

The CDR3 nucleotides read TGTGCCAGCAGCCCGAAAGTAAGTGGGGCCAACGTCCTGACTTTC. The encoded protein is CASSPKVSGANVLTF. This chain uses TRBV7-2 with TRBJ2-6; D unclear. Germline V CDR1 and CDR2: SGHTA, FQGNSA. The V end lost 5 bases, the J end lost 3 bases, and 11 bases lay between the germline ends. The length of the CDR3 is 15 residues.

In its sample, this clone was seen once. The chain links TRBV4-1 to TRBJ2-7; D is ambiguous. There are 16 residues in the CDR3. Germline V gene data show CDR1 as MGHRA and CDR2 as YSYEKL. Deletions cut 0 bases from V and 0 bases from J, with 12 bases between. The CDR3 DNA follows: TGCGCCAGCAGCCAAGAGGTTGGCGACCCCTCCTACGAGCAGTACTTC. Residues: CASSQEVGDPSYEQYF.

The chain uses TRBV6-5 and TRBJ2-1, with D possibly being TRBD1 (6 bases). V lost 5 bases, J lost 3 bases, and 11 bases lay in between. CDR3 length: 14 residues. Per the germline V gene, CDR1 is MNHEY and CDR2 is SVGAGI. The CDR3 spells CASSPTGNYNEQFF. The DNA for the CDR3 is TGTGCCAGCAGTCCAACAGGGAACTACAATGAGCAGTTCTTC.

This rearrangement joins TRBV6-5 to TRBJ1-5; D may be TRBD1 (5 bases). CDR3 size: 13 residues. The V end was cut by 0 bases, the J end by 6 bases, with 6 bases between. Germline values: CDR1 MNHEY, CDR2 SVGAGI. CDR3 DNA sequence: TGTGCCAGCAGTTACTCGGGGGTTCAGCCCCAGCATTTT. Protein sequence: CASSYSGVQPQHF.

The chain carries TRBV19 and TRBJ1-5; 9 positions agree with TRBD1. V was pared by 4 bases and J by 2 bases, with 6 bases of the junction left unmatched. Looked up from germline, CDR1 is LNHDA and CDR2 is SQIVND (reference sequence). This CDR3 has 16 residues. CDR3 DNA sequence: TGTGCCAGTAGTAGCAATGGGGACAGGGGCAATCAGCCCCAGCATTTT. Translated, it gives CASSSNGDRGNQPQHF.

V and J are TRBV7-9 and TRBJ1-3, with D unresolved. The V end was cut by 9 bases, the J end by 2 bases, with 14 bases between. The CDR3 length is 14 residues. Germline V CDR1 and CDR2: SEHNR, FQNEAQ (reference sequence). CDR3 sequence: CASGRADPGNTIYF. As DNA, the CDR3 is TGTGCCAGTGGACGAGCGGACCCTGGAAACACCATATATTTT.

This clone appeared a single time. V usage is TRBV12-3 or TRBV12-4 and J usage is TRBJ2-1; D not resolved. The CDR3 contains 12 residues. V was shortened by 4 bases and J by 3 bases, with 4 bases between the two germline ends. This chain's CDR3 is CASSSGYNEQFF. CDR3 in DNA: TGTGCCAGCAGTTCAGGCTACAATGAGCAGTTCTTC.

The CDR3 loop is CASTLGQGNTEAFF. The CDR3 DNA follows: TGTGCCAGTACCCTTGGGCAAGGGAACACTGAAGCTTTCTTT. J is TRBJ1-1 and V is TRBV19; D unresolved. Trimming removed 7 bases at V and 1 base at J, with 13 bases between. This CDR3 is built from 14 residues. Germline-derived CDR1 and CDR2 are LNHDA and SQIVND (reference sequence).

V and J are TRBV30 and TRBJ2-1, with TRBD2 matching over 10 bases. Trimming took 8 bases from V and 9 from J; bases not matched to a gene: 16. This CDR3 has 15 amino acids. The V gene's germline CDR1 is GTSNPN and CDR2 SVGIG (reference sequence). CDR3 residues: CAGSTKASGGPEQFF. In nucleotides, the CDR3 is TGTGCCGGAAGCACGAAGGCTAGCGGGGGCCCTGAGCAGTTCTTC.

The chain joins TRBV27 to TRBJ1-4, with TRBD1 identical over 9 bases. V shed 7 bases, J shed 10 bases, and the junction held 16 bases outside the gene matches. The germline V gene has CDR1 MNHEY and CDR2 SMNVEV (reference sequence). The CDR3 length is 16 residues. CDR3 sequence: CASTPTGTGLKRKLFF. CDR3 sequence (DNA): TGTGCCAGCACCCCCACGGGGACAGGGTTGAAAAGAAAACTGTTTTTT.

Here the CDR3 DNA reads TGTGCCAGCAGTGAAGCGCAAGGCTCACCCCTCCACTTT. Amino acid sequence: CASSEAQGSPLHF. The chain employs TRBV6-1 and TRBJ1-6, with no clear D. The CDR3 is 13 amino acids. V dropped 0 bases and J dropped 10 bases, with 7 bases sitting between them. Per the germline V gene, CDR1 is MNHNS and CDR2 is SASEGT.

V gene TRBV12-3 or TRBV12-4 combines with J gene TRBJ1-1, with D maybe TRBD1 (5 bases). V dropped 3 bases and J dropped 10 bases, with 9 bases sitting between them. The CDR3 is 11 amino acids. In DNA, the CDR3 is TGTGCCAGCAGTTTGGGGCTAGGAGCTTTCTTT. Protein: CASSLGLGAFF.

This sequence joins TRBV5-6 and TRBJ2-5; maybe TRBD2 (5 bases). The CDR3 spans 17 residues. V lost 1 base to trimming and J lost 5 bases, with 21 bases between them. Germline CDR1 SGHDT, CDR2 YYEEEE. The CDR3 spells CASSLKASRPSWETQYF. DNA for the CDR3: TGTGCCAGCAGCTTGAAGGCTAGCCGGCCCTCTTGGGAGACCCAGTACTTC.

The count of this clone is one. The chain combines TRBV15 with TRBJ2-2; D is possibly TRBD2 (7 bases). The V gene lost 0 bases and the J gene lost 6 bases, with 14 bases spanning the gap. This CDR3 has 16 amino acids. CDR1 LNHNV and CDR2 YYDKDF come from the germline V gene (reference sequence). Here the CDR3 DNA reads TGTGCCACCAGCAGAGATCGGGGGGCGGTCGCCGGGGAGCTGTTTTTT. Amino acid sequence: CATSRDRGAVAGELFF.

The genes are TRBV6-5 and TRBJ1-4; D is possibly TRBD1 (5 bases). The CDR3 is made up of 14 amino acids. V was pared by 6 bases and J by 5 bases, with 13 bases between. Germline V gene sequence: CDR1 MNHEY, CDR2 SVGAGI. The CDR3 DNA is TGTGCCAGCAGCCCGACAGTTAAAAATGAAAAACTGTTTTTT. It yields the protein CASSPTVKNEKLFF.

The chain uses TRBV29-1 and TRBJ2-3, with TRBD2 matching over 7 bases. Germline lookup yields CDR1 SQVTM and CDR2 ANQGSEA. V lost 5 bases to trimming and J lost 0 bases; unmatched junction nucleotides: 5. The CDR3 totals 14 residues. The CDR3 DNA is TGCAGCGTTCCGACTAGCCGAAGCACAGATACGCAGTATTTT. Translating gives CSVPTSRSTDTQYF.

The chain joins TRBV7-2 to TRBJ1-1; the match to TRBD1 covers 8 bases. The CDR3 has 16 amino acids. Per the germline V gene, CDR1 is SGHTA and CDR2 is FQGNSA. V was clipped by 1 base and J by 0 bases; unmatched bases: 4. CDR3 DNA: TGTGCCAGCAGCTTAGAAGGACAGGGTCTGAACACTGAAGCTTTCTTT. Its translation is CASSLEGQGLNTEAFF.

This clone has only one observation. The rearrangement joins TRBV6-5 to TRBJ2-7; possibly TRBD2 for D (5 bases). Germline CDR1 is MNHEY and CDR2 is SVGAGI. This CDR3 comprises 13 residues. V dropped 8 bases and J dropped 6 bases, with 17 bases sitting between them. The CDR3 bases are TGTGCCAGCTCCCGACGAGGGTTAGGCGAGCAGTACTTC. Its translation is CASSRRGLGEQYF.

V usage is TRBV29-1 and J usage is TRBJ1-1; D gene unclear. This CDR3 comprises 13 residues. The V end lost 3 bases, the J end lost 1 base, and 9 bases lay between the germline ends. In germline, CDR1 is SQVTM, CDR2 ANQGSEA. The CDR3 spells CSVDLVPNTEAFF. The CDR3 DNA sequence: TGCAGCGTTGACCTGGTCCCGAACACTGAAGCTTTCTTT. Variable domain in full (rest from reference TRBV29-1 and TRBJ1-1): SAVISQKPSRDICQRGTSLTIQCQVDSQVTMMFWYRQQPGQSLTLIATANQGSEATYESGFVIDKFPISRPNLTFSTLTVSNMSPEDSSIYLCSVDLVPNTEAFFGQGTRLTVV.